A selection of T cell receptor beta chains follows, all from one sample in a study of blood T cell repertoires in COVID-19. Profiled with immunoSEQ multiplex PCR; TCRdb holds only in-frame clones, not every one. There are over 250,000 clones in the sample; 88% occur only once, and approximately 4% lies in the top ten. The sequencing sample was made of peripheral blood. Receptors originate from a man in his sixties who had recovered from COVID-19. CDR3s include the opening cysteine and the closing phenylalanine or tryptophan. The D gene is left open where the match is weak. For some rows the clone size is stated as once, few or many, or as a class when expanded; others skip it.

v_gene	j_gene	abundance	d_gene	CDR3aa	CDR3nt
TRBV7-2	TRBJ2-1	.	.	CASSLPGGSYNEQFF	TGTGCCAGCAGCTTACCCGGGGGTTCTTACAATGAGCAGTTCTTC
TRBV4-2	TRBJ1-2	.	.	CASSQVLDRANYGYTF	TGTGCCAGCAGCCAAGTCCTGGACAGAGCTAACTATGGCTACACCTTC
TRBV19	TRBJ2-5	.	.	CASSLGRGGLETQYF	TGTGCCAGTAGTCTTGGTAGGGGGGGATTAGAGACCCAGTACTTC
TRBV7-8	TRBJ1-5	.	TRBD1	CASSLAGTGTSQPQHF	TGTGCCAGCAGCTTAGCCGGGACAGGTACTTCTCAGCCCCAGCATTTT
TRBV6-5	TRBJ2-7	.	.	CASSPRSGAGYEQYF	TGTGCCAGCAGTCCCCGGTCAGGGGCGGGTTACGAGCAGTACTTC
TRBV4-1	TRBJ2-7	.	.	CASSQDLWAPGEQYF	TGCGCCAGCAGCCAAGATCTATGGGCCCCTGGTGAGCAGTACTTC
TRBV27	TRBJ2-5	.	TRBD2	CASSPRGSGEETQYF	TGTGCCAGCAGTCCCCGGGGTAGCGGGGAGGAGACCCAGTACTTC
TRBV20-1	TRBJ1-2	.	.	CSARTGGYTF	TGCAGTGCTCGTACAGGGGGCTACACCTTC
TRBV10-3	TRBJ1-1	.	.	CAIREIHSGMNTEAFF	TGTGCCATCAGGGAGATCCACAGCGGCATGAACACTGAAGCTTTCTTT
TRBV30	TRBJ1-1	.	TRBD1	CAWSAGTVTEAFF	TGTGCCTGGAGTGCCGGGACAGTTACTGAAGCTTTCTTT
TRBV27	TRBJ2-3	.	TRBD1	CASSRDRPTDTQYF	TGTGCCAGCTCCCGGGACAGGCCCACAGATACGCAGTATTTT
TRBV5-1	TRBJ1-6	.	.	CASKTSSASYNSPLHF	TGCGCCAGCAAGACTTCGAGCGCATCCTATAATTCACCCCTCCACTTT
TRBV29-1	TRBJ1-1	.	.	CSVEVDRGTEAFF	TGCAGCGTTGAAGTTGATAGGGGCACTGAAGCTTTCTTT
TRBV5-4	TRBJ1-3	few	TRBD1	CASREETGLSGNTIYF	TGTGCCAGCAGGGAGGAGACAGGGCTCTCTGGAAACACCATATATTTT
TRBV19	TRBJ2-1	.	TRBD1	CASSIDTGVRHNEQFF	TGTGCCAGTAGTATAGATACAGGGGTTCGGCACAATGAGCAGTTCTTC
TRBV5-1	TRBJ1-1	once	.	CASSFEAAGTEAFF	TGCGCCAGCAGCTTTGAAGCCGCGGGCACTGAAGCTTTCTTT
TRBV7-2	TRBJ1-1	.	.	CASSLRGMNTEAFF	TGTGCCAGCAGCTTAAGAGGGATGAACACTGAAGCTTTCTTT
TRBV27	TRBJ2-6	.	TRBD1	CASSSRDRELAGANVLTF	TGTGCCAGCAGTTCAAGGGACAGGGAATTGGCTGGGGCCAACGTCCTGACTTTC
TRBV30	TRBJ1-2	.	.	CAWSDGGFNGYTF	TGTGCCTGGAGTGACGGGGGTTTCAATGGCTACACCTTC
TRBV5-4	TRBJ2-7	.	TRBD1	CASSFGTGGSYEQYF	TGTGCCAGCAGCTTCGGGACAGGGGGTTCCTACGAGCAGTACTTC
TRBV6-1	TRBJ1-2	.	.	CASSERHVYGYTF	TGTGCCAGCAGTGAAAGACACGTCTATGGCTACACCTTC
TRBV7-8	TRBJ1-2	once	TRBD1	CASSLAIQTGRGYTF	TGTGCCAGCAGCTTAGCTATTCAGACAGGGAGGGGCTACACCTTC
TRBV9	TRBJ1-4	.	TRBD1	CASSVPGTGGEKLFF	TGTGCCAGCAGCGTACCCGGGACAGGGGGGGAAAAACTGTTTTTT
TRBV5-1	TRBJ2-1	.	.	CASSLGYNDYNEQFF	TGCGCCAGCAGCTTGGGGTACAACGACTACAATGAGCAGTTCTTC